This entry lists 25 T cell receptor beta chains sequenced from one sample in a study of cytomegalovirus exposure and HLA in healthy donors. Primers for the PCR totalled 60 Vbeta and 13 Jbeta. Profiled with immunoSEQ multiplex PCR; TCRdb holds only in-frame clones, not every one. The table lists some 70,000 clones, roughly 82% of them singletons. The specimen was PBMCs. These receptors all come from a young man in good health and CMV-seronegative.

The rearrangement uses TRBV27 and TRBJ1-1; possible D gene TRBD1, 6 bases. CDR1 MNHEY and CDR2 SMNVEV come from the germline V gene (reference sequence). Trimming left V 3 bases short and J 0 bases short, with 11 bases between. The CDR3 extends over 15 amino acids. CDR3 sequence reads: CASSFTTGLNTEAFF. CDR3 coding DNA: TGTGCCAGCAGTTTCACGACAGGACTGAACACTGAAGCTTTCTTT.

There are a few counts of this clone. V gene TRBV4-3 combines with J gene TRBJ2-1; 11 nucleotides line up with TRBD2. The CDR3 loop spans 15 amino acids. The V gene end was trimmed by 3 bases and the J gene end by 4 bases; junction bases not matched to a gene: 2. Germline CDR1 reads LGHNA; CDR2 reads YSLEER. The CDR3 DNA follows: TGCGCCAGCAGCCATTCTAGCGGGAGGTACAATGAGCAGTTCTTC. It translates to CASSHSSGRYNEQFF.

V gene TRBV28 combines with J gene TRBJ2-5; 8 bases fit TRBD2. Germline lookup yields CDR1 MDHEN and CDR2 SYDVKM. The junction had 9 bases not matched to a gene; V was cut back by 3 bases and J by 3 bases. CDR3 size: 16 residues. DNA for the CDR3: TGTGCCAGCAGTTTTGACGGCGGGAGGAGAGAAGAGACCCAGTACTTC. It translates to CASSFDGGRREETQYF.

This clone has a single count. For the CDR3, the DNA is TGTGCCAGTAGTTCCATCCTAGACAGGCCCTACGAGCAGTACTTC. Protein sequence: CASSSILDRPYEQYF. This chain uses TRBV19 with TRBJ2-7; a weak D match, TRBD1 (6 bases). Germline loops: CDR1 LNHDA, CDR2 SQIVND (reference sequence). Trimming shortened V by 5 bases and J by 2 bases, and 16 bases separated the two germline ends. There are 15 residues in the CDR3.

V and J are TRBV5-4 and TRBJ2-1; possibly TRBD1 for D (7 bases). The CDR3 runs to 17 residues. CDR1 and CDR2 from the germline V gene are SGHNT and YYREEE (reference sequence). V lost 5 bases to trimming and J lost 0 bases, with 18 bases between them. DNA of the CDR3: TGTGCCAGCAGGGACGGGGCGGGACAGAGCTCCTACAATGAGCAGTTCTTC. Translation gives CASRDGAGQSSYNEQFF.

The chain couples TRBV28 to TRBJ1-6; D perhaps matches TRBD1 (6 bases). Per germline, CDR1 MDHEN and CDR2 SYDVKM. V dropped 4 bases and J dropped 11 bases, with 18 bases sitting between them. The CDR3 loop spans 15 amino acids. The CDR3 coding sequence is TGTGCCAGCAGTTCCGCGACAGGACCGGTTACACCCCTCCACTTT. Protein: CASSSATGPVTPLHF.

The chain has TRBV27 and TRBJ2-3; 15 bases fit TRBD2. Germline assignment: CDR1 MNHEY and CDR2 SMNVEV (reference sequence). The J segment lost 8 bases and the V segment lost 4 bases, leaving 4 bases of the junction unmatched. This CDR3 region has 15 residues. CDR3 coding DNA: TGTGCCAGCAGTTCTGGGACTAGCGGGAGGCCTACGCAGTATTTT. This sequence encodes CASSSGTSGRPTQYF.

V is TRBV14 and J is TRBJ1-6, with a tentative D call TRBD1 (5 bases). Germline CDR1 reads SGHDN; CDR2 reads FVKESK. The V end was cut by 1 base, the J end by 9 bases, with 13 bases between. The CDR3 runs to 15 residues. DNA of the CDR3: TGTGCCAGCAGCCAAGTGGGTTTGGGGCTTTCACCCCTCCACTTT. As protein: CASSQVGLGLSPLHF.

The rearrangement joins TRBV6-1 to TRBJ1-1; 9 bases align to TRBD1. V dropped 5 bases and J dropped 7; count of bases not matched to a gene: 11. The CDR3 sequence is 15 residues long. Germline CDR1 reads MNHNS; CDR2 reads SASEGT. This CDR3 reads CASSNPRGQGGEAFF. The CDR3 nucleotides are TGTGCCAGCAGTAACCCCCGGGGACAGGGAGGTGAAGCTTTCTTT.

This clone occurred once. The V and J genes are TRBV28 and TRBJ1-5; 7 bases match TRBD1. There are 16 residues in the CDR3. After removal of 4 bases from V and 5 bases from J, the junction contained 11 bases not matched to a gene. Per germline, CDR1 MDHEN and CDR2 SYDVKM. This chain's CDR3 is CASSSTRTGRDQPQHF. DNA for the CDR3: TGTGCCAGCAGTTCTACCCGGACAGGTAGGGATCAGCCCCAGCATTTT.

The chain recombines TRBV28 with TRBJ1-1; TRBD1 might be the D (6 bases). V shed 6 bases and J shed 7 bases, with 12 bases lying between them. The V gene's germline CDR1 is MDHEN and CDR2 SYDVKM. The CDR3 consists of 12 residues. DNA of the CDR3: TGTGCCAGCAGGTCCCCAGGGGTTGAAGCTTTCTTT. Its protein product is CASRSPGVEAFF.

The gene calls are TRBV29-1 and TRBJ2-3; 7 bases fit TRBD2. CDR1 SQVTM and CDR2 ANQGSEA come from the germline V gene. The CDR3 contains 13 residues. V lost 7 bases to trimming and J lost 2 bases; unmatched junction nucleotides: 6. CDR3 bases: TGCAGCGCCCGGGGACTACACACAGATACGCAGTATTTT. This encodes CSARGLHTDTQYF.

J is TRBJ2-7 and V is TRBV5-1, with D perhaps TRBD1 (6 bases). Trimming removed 5 bases at V and 10 bases at J, with 25 bases between. The germline V gene encodes CDR1 SGHRS and CDR2 YFSETQ. The CDR3 runs 15 residues. CDR3 DNA: TGCGCCAGCAGTCCAGCCCCAGGGGCGTCAGAGGCCCAGTACTTC. Its protein is CASSPAPGASEAQYF. Full variable domain (missing parts from reference TRBV5-1 and TRBJ2-7): KAGVTQTPRYLIKTRGQQVTLSCSPISGHRSVSWYQQTPGQGLQFLFEYFSETQRNKGNFPGRFSGRQFSNSRSEMNVSTLELGDSALYLCASSPAPGASEAQYFGPGTRLTVT.

This chain links TRBV20-1 with TRBJ1-1; D gene ambiguous. Germline V gene data show CDR1 as DFQATT and CDR2 as SNEGSKA (reference sequence). With 7 bases removed from V and 3 bases from J, the gap between germline ends came to 6 bases. The CDR3 totals 10 residues. The CDR3 protein is CSVRDTEAFF. In DNA, the CDR3 is TGCAGTGTGCGGGACACTGAAGCTTTCTTT.

Comments on this clone: At one end, the junction sequence differs from germline, possibly due to a read error. This chain uses TRBV7-9 with TRBJ2-2; tentative D call: TRBD1 (5 bases). CDR1 is SEHNR and CDR2 is FQNEAQ in the germline V gene (reference sequence). The CDR3 extends over 17 amino acids. The DNA for the CDR3 is TGTTCCAGCAGCTTATGGGATCCAGGGAAGAACACCGGGGAGCTGTTTTTT. Translation: CSSSLWDPGKNTGELFF. The full variable domain, with the rest looked up from reference TRBV7-9 and TRBJ2-2, is DTGVSQNPRHKITKRGQNVTFRCDPISEHNRLYWYRQTLGQGPEFLTYFQNEAQLEKSRLLSDRFSAERPKGSFSTLEIQRTEQGDSAMYLCSSSLWDPGKNTGELFFGEGSRLTVL.

Comments on this clone: A read error may produce the germline difference seen at one junction end. Other DNA sequences in the same sample also yield this CDR3. The chain employs TRBV19 and TRBJ2-7; possible D gene TRBD2, 5 bases. There are 13 residues in the CDR3. Germline assignment: CDR1 LNHDA and CDR2 SQIVND (reference sequence). Here the CDR3 reads CASSIARTGEQYF. The CDR3 DNA reads as TGTGCCAGCAGTATAGCAAGGACGGGGGAGCAGTACTTC.

In this sample, this clone turned up once. CDR3 in DNA: TGTGCCAGTGCCGGGGGATCGGGCGGAAACACCATATATTTT. The encoded protein is CASAGGSGGNTIYF. The chain joins TRBV7-2 to TRBJ1-3, with TRBD1 as a possible D gene (5 bases). V lost 9 bases and J 4 bases, leaving 16 bases between the germline ends. The CDR3 covers 14 residues. The germline gives CDR1 SGHTA, CDR2 FQGNSA.

This sequence joins TRBV29-1 and TRBJ2-3; 10 nucleotides line up with TRBD1. Looked up from germline, CDR1 is SQVTM and CDR2 is ANQGSEA. The CDR3 has 13 amino acids. Trimming at V came to 7 bases and at J to 7 bases, leaving 8 bases not matched to a gene. CDR3 amino acids: CSDGTGVRNTQYF. The DNA for the CDR3 is TGCAGCGACGGGACAGGGGTGAGAAATACGCAGTATTTT.

The chain uses TRBV7-2 and TRBJ2-7; perhaps TRBD2 as D (6 bases). The germline CDR1 and CDR2 sequences are SGHTA and FQGNSA. V lost 1 base to trimming and J lost 5 bases, with 12 bases between them. There are 14 residues in the CDR3. CDR3 DNA: TGTGCCAGCAGCTTAGTGGCGGGGAACCACGAGCAGTACTTC. Amino acid sequence: CASSLVAGNHEQYF.

The chain recombines TRBV14 with TRBJ2-7; D possibly corresponds to TRBD1 (5 bases). The CDR3 is made up of 14 amino acids. V lost 5 bases and J 6 bases, leaving 17 bases between the germline ends. In germline, CDR1 is SGHDN, CDR2 FVKESK. CDR3 protein: CASSDGRAGLEQYF. Here the CDR3 DNA reads TGTGCCAGCAGCGACGGCAGGGCCGGGCTCGAGCAGTACTTC.

V is TRBV4-3 and J is TRBJ2-7; 8 bases agree with TRBD2. The length of the CDR3 is 16 residues. Germline values: CDR1 LGHNA, CDR2 YSLEER. Unmatched junction bases numbered 7, after V lost 0 bases and J lost 3 bases. The CDR3 reads CASSQDLTGGNYEQYF. The CDR3 DNA sequence: TGCGCCAGCAGCCAAGATTTAACGGGAGGGAACTACGAGCAGTACTTC.

The chain is built from TRBV10-3 and TRBJ2-2; the D gene is possibly TRBD2 (5 bases). Germline V gene data show CDR1 as ENHRY and CDR2 as SYGVKD. The V end was cut by 10 bases, the J end by 0 bases, with 12 bases between. The CDR3 extends over 14 amino acids. The CDR3 DNA follows: TGTGCCACCTACCTAGCAGCGAACACCGGGGAGCTGTTTTTT. Residues: CATYLAANTGELFF.

This chain links TRBV28 with TRBJ1-4; D may be TRBD1 (6 bases). The germline gives CDR1 MDHEN, CDR2 SYDVKM. V gave up 7 bases and J gave up 10 bases, with 22 bases separating them. The CDR3 length is 15 residues. The DNA for the CDR3 is TGTGCCAGCACCCTAGCGGGGGCGAATGCTGGAAAACTGTTTTTT. Translated: CASTLAGANAGKLFF.

J is TRBJ1-4 and V is TRBV6-1, with D perhaps TRBD1 (5 bases). The CDR3 is made up of 13 amino acids. Germline loops: CDR1 MNHNS, CDR2 SASEGT. V was shortened by 7 bases and J by 6 bases, with 12 bases between the two germline ends. The CDR3 loop reads CASNRGSHEKLFF. The CDR3 DNA follows: TGTGCCAGCAATCGGGGGAGTCATGAAAAACTGTTTTTT.

V is TRBV7-2 and J is TRBJ2-7; D may be TRBD1 (5 bases). Germline V gives CDR1 SGHTA, CDR2 FQGNSA. The CDR3 totals 12 residues. Trimming removed 5 bases at V and 3 bases at J, with 8 bases between. The CDR3 spells CASSVTGYEQYF. The CDR3 DNA reads TGTGCCAGCAGCGTAACAGGCTACGAGCAGTACTTC.